The sequence of this TCR beta chain was determined in a study of identical twins. From the 5' RACE reads, TCRdb called clonotypes with MiXCR, one entry per CDR3 protein. The data contain approximately 500,000 distinct CDR3 sequences, over 12% of them singletons. V shed 2 bases and J shed 5 bases, with 12 bases lying between them. Germline assignment: CDR1 MDHEN and CDR2 SYDVKM. The CDR3 has 14 amino acids. This clonotype occurred a few times. The antigen is unknown. Points from the study as a whole: It was possible that invariant MAIT and iNKT cells partly confounded the zero-insertion analyses.

The sample was also reused in another study, on yellow fever vaccine responses in identical twins.

This chain uses TRBV28 with TRBJ2-5; no firm D call. The source of this sequence is a woman aged 18-29 years in good health. Input material: CD4+ T cells sorted from blood. The CDR3 DNA follows: TGTGCCAGCAGTTTAGGTCCCCGGCGGGAGACCCAGTACTTC. It is translated as CASSLGPRRETQYF.